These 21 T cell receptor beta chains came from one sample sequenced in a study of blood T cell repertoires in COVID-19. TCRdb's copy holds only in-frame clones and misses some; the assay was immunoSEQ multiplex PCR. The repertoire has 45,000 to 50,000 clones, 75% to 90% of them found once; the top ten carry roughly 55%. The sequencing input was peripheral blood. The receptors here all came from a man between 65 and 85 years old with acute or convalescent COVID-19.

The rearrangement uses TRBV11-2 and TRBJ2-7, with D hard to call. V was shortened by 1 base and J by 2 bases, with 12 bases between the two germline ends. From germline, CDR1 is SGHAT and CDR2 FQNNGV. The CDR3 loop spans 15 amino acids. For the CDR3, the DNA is TGTGCCAGCAGCTTAGTGCGGCCCGTCCCCTACGAGCAGTACTTC. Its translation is CASSLVRPVPYEQYF. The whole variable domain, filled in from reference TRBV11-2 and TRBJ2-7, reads EAGVAQSPRYKIIEKRQSVAFWCNPISGHATLYWYQQILGQGPKLLIQFQNNGVVDDSQLPKDRFSAERLKGVDSTLKIQPAKLEDSAVYLCASSLVRPVPYEQYFGPGTRLTVT.

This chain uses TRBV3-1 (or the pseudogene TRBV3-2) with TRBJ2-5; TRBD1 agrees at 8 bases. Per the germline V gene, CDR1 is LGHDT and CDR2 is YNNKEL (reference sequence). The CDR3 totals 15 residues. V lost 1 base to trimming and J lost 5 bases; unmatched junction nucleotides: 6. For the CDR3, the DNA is TGTGCCAGCAGCCAAGGGACAGGGACGGGGGAGACCCAGTACTTC. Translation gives CASSQGTGTGETQYF.

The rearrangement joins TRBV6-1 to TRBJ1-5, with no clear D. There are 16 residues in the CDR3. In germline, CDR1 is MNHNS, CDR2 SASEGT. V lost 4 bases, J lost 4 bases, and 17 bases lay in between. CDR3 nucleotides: TGTGCCAGCAGTGGACGGTCTCCCGGGAGTAATCAGCCCCAGCATTTT. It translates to CASSGRSPGSNQPQHF.

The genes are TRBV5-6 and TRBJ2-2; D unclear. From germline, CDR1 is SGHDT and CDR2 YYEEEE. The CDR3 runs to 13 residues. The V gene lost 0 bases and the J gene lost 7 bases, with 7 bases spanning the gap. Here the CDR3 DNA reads TGTGCCAGCAGCTTGGTAGTCGTCGGGGAGCTGTTTTTT. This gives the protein CASSLVVVGELFF.

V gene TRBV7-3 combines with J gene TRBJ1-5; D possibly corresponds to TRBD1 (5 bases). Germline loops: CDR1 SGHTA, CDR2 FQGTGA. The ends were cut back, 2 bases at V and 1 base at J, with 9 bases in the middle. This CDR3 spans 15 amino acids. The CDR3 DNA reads TGTGCCAGCAGCTTAGGCCCAGGGAGCAATCAGCCCCAGCATTTT. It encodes CASSLGPGSNQPQHF.

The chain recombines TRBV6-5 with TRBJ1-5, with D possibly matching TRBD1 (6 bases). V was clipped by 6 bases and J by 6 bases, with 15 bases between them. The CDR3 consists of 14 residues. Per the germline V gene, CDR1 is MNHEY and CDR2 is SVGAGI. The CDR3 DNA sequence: TGTGCCAGCAGCCTCACCTCAGGGGTTCAGCCCCAGCATTTT. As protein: CASSLTSGVQPQHF.

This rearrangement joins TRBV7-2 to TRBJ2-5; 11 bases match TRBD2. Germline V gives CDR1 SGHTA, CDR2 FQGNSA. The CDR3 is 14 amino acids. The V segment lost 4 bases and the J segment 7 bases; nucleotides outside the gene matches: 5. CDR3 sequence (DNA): TGTGCCAGCAGCTCCCCTAGCGGGGGGAGGACCCAGTACTTC. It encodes CASSSPSGGRTQYF.

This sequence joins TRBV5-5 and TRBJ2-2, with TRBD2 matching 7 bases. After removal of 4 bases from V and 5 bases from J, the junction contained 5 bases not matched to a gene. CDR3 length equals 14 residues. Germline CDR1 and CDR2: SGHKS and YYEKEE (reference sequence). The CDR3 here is CASSLSLATGELFF. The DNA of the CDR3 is TGTGCCAGCAGCCTATCACTAGCGACCGGGGAGCTGTTTTTT.

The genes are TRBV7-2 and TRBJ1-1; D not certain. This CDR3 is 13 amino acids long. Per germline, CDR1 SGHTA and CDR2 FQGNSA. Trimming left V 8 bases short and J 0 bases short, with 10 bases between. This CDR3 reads CASRGVMNTEAFF. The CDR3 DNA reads TGTGCCAGCCGCGGAGTAATGAACACTGAAGCTTTCTTT.

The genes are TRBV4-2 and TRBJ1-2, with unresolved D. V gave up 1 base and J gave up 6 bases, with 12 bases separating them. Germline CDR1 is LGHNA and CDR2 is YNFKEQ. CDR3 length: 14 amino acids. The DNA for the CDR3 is TGTGCCAGCAGCCAAGCCGGGGTAGCGGATGGCTACACCTTC. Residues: CASSQAGVADGYTF.

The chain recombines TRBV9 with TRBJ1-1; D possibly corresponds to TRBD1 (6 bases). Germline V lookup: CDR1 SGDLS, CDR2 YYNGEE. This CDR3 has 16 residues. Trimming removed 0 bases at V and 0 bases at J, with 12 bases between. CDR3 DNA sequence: TGTGCCAGCAGCGTAGAGCCCAGGGGAGTGAACACTGAAGCTTTCTTT. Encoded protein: CASSVEPRGVNTEAFF.

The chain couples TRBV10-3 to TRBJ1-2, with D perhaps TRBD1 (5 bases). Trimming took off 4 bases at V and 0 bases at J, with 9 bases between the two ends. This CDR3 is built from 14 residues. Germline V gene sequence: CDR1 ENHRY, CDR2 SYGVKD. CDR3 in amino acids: CAISVQGTNYGYTF. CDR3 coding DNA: TGTGCCATCAGTGTCCAGGGAACTAACTATGGCTACACCTTC.

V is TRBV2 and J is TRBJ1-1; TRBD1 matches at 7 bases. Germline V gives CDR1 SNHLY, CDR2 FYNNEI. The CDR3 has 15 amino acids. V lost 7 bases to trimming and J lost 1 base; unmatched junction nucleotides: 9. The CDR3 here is CASKGWRQGNTEAFF. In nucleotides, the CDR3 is TGTGCCAGCAAAGGGTGGAGACAGGGGAACACTGAAGCTTTCTTT.

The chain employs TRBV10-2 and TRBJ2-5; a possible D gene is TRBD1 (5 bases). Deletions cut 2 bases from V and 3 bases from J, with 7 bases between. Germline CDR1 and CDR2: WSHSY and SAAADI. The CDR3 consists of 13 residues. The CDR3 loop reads CASSEIGEETQYF. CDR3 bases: TGCGCCAGCAGTGAGATAGGGGAAGAGACCCAGTACTTC.

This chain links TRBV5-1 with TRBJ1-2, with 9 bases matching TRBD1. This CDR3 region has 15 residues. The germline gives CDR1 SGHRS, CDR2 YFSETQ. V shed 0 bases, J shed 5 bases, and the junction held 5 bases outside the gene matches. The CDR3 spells CASSLGDRDPYGYTF. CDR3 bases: TGCGCCAGCAGCTTGGGGGACAGGGACCCGTATGGCTACACCTTC. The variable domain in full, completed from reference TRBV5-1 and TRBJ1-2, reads KAGVTQTPRYLIKTRGQQVTLSCSPISGHRSVSWYQQTPGQGLQFLFEYFSETQRNKGNFPGRFSGRQFSNSRSEMNVSTLELGDSALYLCASSLGDRDPYGYTFGSGTRLTVV.

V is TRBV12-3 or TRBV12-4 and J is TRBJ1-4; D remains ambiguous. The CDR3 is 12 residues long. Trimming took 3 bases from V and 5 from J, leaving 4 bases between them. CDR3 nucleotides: TGTGCCAGCAGTTTCGAGAATGAAAAACTGTTTTTT. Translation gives CASSFENEKLFF.

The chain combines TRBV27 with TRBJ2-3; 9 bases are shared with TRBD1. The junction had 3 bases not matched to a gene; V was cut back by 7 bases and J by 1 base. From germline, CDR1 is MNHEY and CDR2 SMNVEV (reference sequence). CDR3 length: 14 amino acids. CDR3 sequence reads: CASNRDRGTDTQYF. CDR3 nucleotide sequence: TGTGCCAGCAATCGGGACAGGGGCACAGATACGCAGTATTTT.

CDR3: CASKATGTQETQYF. In nucleotides, the CDR3 is TGTGCCAGCAAGGCGACAGGGACACAAGAGACCCAGTACTTC. This chain links TRBV2 with TRBJ2-5; 7 bases agree with TRBD1. This CDR3 has 14 residues. Germline V lookup: CDR1 SNHLY, CDR2 FYNNEI. V lost 7 bases and J lost 2; bases outside the gene matches: 7.

The CDR3 loop is CASSEAGDGYTF. The CDR3 coding sequence is TGTGCCAGCAGTGAGGCAGGGGACGGCTACACCTTC. The gene calls are TRBV6-1 and TRBJ1-2; D is perhaps TRBD1 (6 bases). CDR1 and CDR2 from the germline V gene are MNHNS and SASEGT. V dropped 3 bases and J dropped 8 bases, with 10 bases sitting between them. The CDR3 has 12 residues.

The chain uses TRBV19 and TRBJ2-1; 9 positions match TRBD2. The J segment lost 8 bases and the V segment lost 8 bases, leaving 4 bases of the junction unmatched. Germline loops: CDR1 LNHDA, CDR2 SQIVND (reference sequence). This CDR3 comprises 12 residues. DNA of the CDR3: TGTGCCAGTCGCGGGGGGGACGATGAGCAGTTCTTC. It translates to CASRGGDDEQFF.

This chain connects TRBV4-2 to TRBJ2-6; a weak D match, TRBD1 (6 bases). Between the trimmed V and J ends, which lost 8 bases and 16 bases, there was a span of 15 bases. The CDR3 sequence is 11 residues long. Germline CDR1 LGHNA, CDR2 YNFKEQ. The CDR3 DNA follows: TGTGCCAGCCCCCCTCCCGGGACACTGACTTTC. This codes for CASPPPGTLTF.